This entry lists 16 T cell receptor beta chains sequenced from one sample in a study of shared clonotypes between healthy human individuals (dated by TCRdb to 2018 to 2021). Receptor libraries were prepared by the immunoSEQ multiplex PCR assay. Here the immuneACCESS table is served through TCRdb, limited to in-frame sequences with V and J called. Missing clones are a known gap in these copies; in checked studies unresolved V genes cover under half, and the rest lacks a known reason. For this sample there are millions of clones; 85% to 95% appear just once. The ten largest make up 0.13% to 0.15% of the sample. The sample consisted of naive CD4+ T cells sorted from blood. What the cell subset or site label conveys for this sample: CD45RA+ positively selected. These receptors were collected from a man aged 18 to 29 in good health.

Notes on this clone: In the same sample, other DNA sequences code for this CDR3. The rearrangement joins TRBV2 to TRBJ1-1, with D unresolved. V was cut by 6 bases and J by 0 bases, with 11 bases left in between. The CDR3 covers 14 residues. CDR1 is SNHLY and CDR2 is FYNNEI in the germline V gene. For the CDR3, the DNA is TGTGCCAGCAGCCAACAGAGCATGAACACTGAAGCTTTCTTT. This encodes CASSQQSMNTEAFF.

A word on this clone: Distinct nucleotide sequences in the sample also encode this CDR3. The rearrangement uses TRBV27 and TRBJ2-3; no firm D call. V was shortened by 2 bases and J by 3 bases, with 6 bases between the two germline ends. Germline values: CDR1 MNHEY, CDR2 SMNVEV (reference sequence). The CDR3 contains 13 residues. The CDR3 loop is CASSLAGTDTQYF. CDR3 bases: TGTGCCAGCAGTTTAGCTGGAACAGATACGCAGTATTTT.

This chain connects TRBV30 to TRBJ2-7; 11 bases match TRBD1. The germline V gene has CDR1 GTSNPN and CDR2 SVGIG (reference sequence). CDR3 length equals 15 residues. Germline trimming cut 3 bases from V and 0 bases from J; bases unmatched to any gene: 4. The CDR3 sequence is CAWSHGTGGSYEQYF. The CDR3 bases are TGTGCCTGGAGCCACGGGACAGGGGGCTCCTACGAGCAGTACTTC.

The chain uses TRBV6-6 and TRBJ1-2, with D uncertain. The CDR3 length is 16 residues. The V and J ends lost 0 bases and 4 bases respectively, with 15 bases between them. Germline V gives CDR1 MNHNY, CDR2 SVGAGI (reference sequence). The CDR3 is CASSYSQRPRSYGYTF. The CDR3 DNA sequence: TGTGCCAGCAGTTACTCGCAAAGGCCCCGGTCCTATGGCTACACCTTC.

This sequence joins TRBV19 and TRBJ2-7; D is undetermined. Germline V CDR1 and CDR2: LNHDA, SQIVND (reference sequence). V was pared by 4 bases and J by 3 bases, with 16 bases between. This CDR3 is 15 amino acids long. Here the CDR3 DNA reads TGTGCCAGTAGTAGAACTCGCGGCAGCAGCTACGAGCAGTACTTC. Translated: CASSRTRGSSYEQYF.

V usage is TRBV5-1 and J usage is TRBJ2-7, with D possibly called TRBD1 or TRBD2 (5 bases each). Germline V CDR1 and CDR2: SGHRS, YFSETQ. The length of the CDR3 is 13 residues. The V gene lost 0 bases and the J gene lost 7 bases, with 11 bases spanning the gap. For the CDR3, the DNA is TGCGCCAGCAGCTTGGGCTGGGACGGAGAGCAGTACTTC. Protein: CASSLGWDGEQYF.

The chain has TRBV29-1 and TRBJ2-3; unclear D gene. The V gene lost 6 bases and the J gene lost 7 bases, with 17 bases spanning the gap. The CDR3 is 13 amino acids. Germline loops: CDR1 SQVTM, CDR2 ANQGSEA. DNA of the CDR3: TGCAGCGTGGAGTCCGGGTTAGTGAATACGCAGTATTTT. This translates into CSVESGLVNTQYF.

This chain connects TRBV5-1 to TRBJ2-2, with TRBD1 matching over 10 bases. Germline V CDR1 and CDR2: SGHRS, YFSETQ. The CDR3 has 16 residues. The V segment lost 3 bases and the J segment 2 bases; nucleotides outside the gene matches: 4. The CDR3: CASSSGQGVNTGELFF. CDR3 coding DNA: TGCGCCAGCAGCTCCGGACAGGGGGTCAACACCGGGGAGCTGTTTTTT.

The chain links TRBV18 to TRBJ1-1; perhaps TRBD1 as D (5 bases). This CDR3 has 14 amino acids. Germline CDR1 reads KGHSH; CDR2 reads LQKENI. Trimming pared 4 bases from V and 10 bases from J, leaving 19 bases between. The chain's CDR3 is CASSLTRDFGGAFF. The DNA of the CDR3 is TGTGCCAGCTCACTTACCCGGGACTTTGGGGGAGCTTTCTTT.

In this sample, this clone turned up once. The chain carries TRBV7-8 and TRBJ2-7, with TRBD2 matching over 8 bases. The V gene's germline CDR1 is SGHVS and CDR2 FQNEAQ. The V gene end was trimmed by 5 bases and the J gene end by 4 bases; junction bases not matched to a gene: 7. This CDR3 region has 14 residues. The CDR3 sequence is CASSPRGGGYEQYF. DNA of the CDR3: TGTGCCAGCAGCCCCCGGGGCGGGGGGTACGAGCAGTACTTC.

The V and J genes are TRBV7-3 and TRBJ2-1, with D possibly matching TRBD1 (6 bases). CDR1 SGHTA and CDR2 FQGTGA come from the germline V gene. V dropped 5 bases and J dropped 5 bases, with 13 bases sitting between them. The CDR3 length is 14 residues. The CDR3 DNA reads as TGTGCCAGCAGCACCGACAGGTGGGACAATGAGCAGTTCTTC. Its translation: CASSTDRWDNEQFF.

The chain employs TRBV18 and TRBJ1-6; maybe TRBD1 (6 bases). CDR3 length equals 14 residues. Germline CDR1 and CDR2: KGHSH and LQKENI. Trimming removed 5 bases from V and 8 bases from J, with 13 bases in between. The DNA of the CDR3 is TGTGCCAGCTCAGAGCAGGGGTACTATTCACCCCTCCACTTT. This codes for CASSEQGYYSPLHF.

V and J are TRBV10-3 and TRBJ2-5, with D possibly being TRBD1 or TRBD2 (6 bases each). CDR3 length: 14 residues. The germline V gene encodes CDR1 ENHRY and CDR2 SYGVKD. V was cut by 2 bases and J by 11 bases, with 18 bases left in between. The CDR3 region is CAISEGQSVGTQYF. The CDR3 nucleotides read TGTGCCATCAGTGAGGGACAGTCCGTGGGGACTCAGTACTTC.

In regard to this clone: This sample includes further DNA sequences coding for the same CDR3. The rearrangement joins TRBV5-4 to TRBJ2-6; no clear D gene. The V gene's germline CDR1 is SGHNT and CDR2 YYREEE (reference sequence). The V gene lost 0 bases and the J gene lost 0 bases, with 4 bases spanning the gap. This CDR3 region has 15 residues. CDR3 nucleotides: TGTGCCAGCAGCTTGGACAGCTCTGGGGCCAACGTCCTGACTTTC. It codes for CASSLDSSGANVLTF.

The chain has TRBV2 and TRBJ2-2; no definite D call. V was pared by 1 base and J by 6 bases, with 9 bases between. This CDR3 has 14 residues. Germline loops: CDR1 SNHLY, CDR2 FYNNEI. Written as DNA, the CDR3 is TGTGCCAGCAGTGAAGGGCTGTCTCCCGGGGAGCTGTTTTTT. It translates to CASSEGLSPGELFF. Full variable domain (rest looked up from reference TRBV2 and TRBJ2-2): EPEVTQTPSHQVTQMGQEVILRCVPISNHLYFYWYRQILGQKVEFLVSFYNNEISEKSEIFDDQFSVERPDGSNFTLKIRSTKLEDSAMYFCASSEGLSPGELFFGEGSRLTVL.

This CDR3 is CASSLFGLAFFF. The DNA of the CDR3 is TGTGCCAGCAGCTTATTCGGACTAGCTTTTTTCTTC. The rearrangement links TRBV11-2 to TRBJ2-1, with 8 positions matching TRBD2. V gave up 2 bases and J gave up 16 bases; unmatched junction bases: 7. The CDR3 totals 12 residues. In germline, CDR1 is SGHAT, CDR2 FQNNGV.